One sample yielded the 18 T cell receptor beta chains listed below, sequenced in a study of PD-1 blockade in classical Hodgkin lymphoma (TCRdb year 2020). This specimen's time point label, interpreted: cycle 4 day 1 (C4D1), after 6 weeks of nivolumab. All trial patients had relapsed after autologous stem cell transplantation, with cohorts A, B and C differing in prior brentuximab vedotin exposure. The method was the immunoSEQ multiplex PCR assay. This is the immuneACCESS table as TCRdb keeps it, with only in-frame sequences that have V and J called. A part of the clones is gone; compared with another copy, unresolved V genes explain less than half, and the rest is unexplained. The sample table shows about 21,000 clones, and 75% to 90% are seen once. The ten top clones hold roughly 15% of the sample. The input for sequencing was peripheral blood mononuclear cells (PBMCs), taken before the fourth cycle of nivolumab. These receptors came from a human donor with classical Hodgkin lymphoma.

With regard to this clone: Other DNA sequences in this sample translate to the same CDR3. Here the CDR3 DNA reads TGTGCCAGCAGCCGGGGACGGTCTTATGGCTACACCTTC. Protein sequence: CASSRGRSYGYTF. J is TRBJ1-2 and V is TRBV28, with a weak D call TRBD1 (5 bases). The CDR3 loop spans 13 amino acids. Looked up from germline, CDR1 is MDHEN and CDR2 is SYDVKM. The V and J ends lost 6 bases and 5 bases respectively, with 13 bases between them.

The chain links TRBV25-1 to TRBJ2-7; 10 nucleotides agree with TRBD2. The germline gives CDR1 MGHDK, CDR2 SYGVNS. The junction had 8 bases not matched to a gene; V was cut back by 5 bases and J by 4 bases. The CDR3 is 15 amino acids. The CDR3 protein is CASSLALAGVYEQYF. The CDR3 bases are TGTGCCAGCAGTCTAGCCCTAGCGGGAGTGTACGAGCAGTACTTC.

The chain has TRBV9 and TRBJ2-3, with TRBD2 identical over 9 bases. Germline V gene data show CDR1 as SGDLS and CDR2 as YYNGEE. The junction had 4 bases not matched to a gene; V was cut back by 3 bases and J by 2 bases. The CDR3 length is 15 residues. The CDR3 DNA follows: TGTGCCAGCAGCGCGTTAGCGGGGGACACAGATACGCAGTATTTT. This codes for CASSALAGDTDTQYF.

CDR3: CASSLALRSYEQYF. The CDR3 nucleotides are TGTGCCAGCAGCTTAGCTTTGCGATCCTACGAGCAGTACTTC. This rearrangement joins TRBV7-2 to TRBJ2-7; D gene uncertain. Germline CDR1 and CDR2: SGHTA and FQGNSA. The CDR3 consists of 14 residues. Trimming cost V 0 bases and J 1 base, with 7 bases left between them.

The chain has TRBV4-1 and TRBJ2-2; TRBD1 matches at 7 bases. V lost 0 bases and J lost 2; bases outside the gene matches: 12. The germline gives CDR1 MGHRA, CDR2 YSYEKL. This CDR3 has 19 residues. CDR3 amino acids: CASSQEGTGQHINTGELFF. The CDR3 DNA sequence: TGCGCCAGCAGCCAAGAGGGGACGGGACAGCACATTAACACCGGGGAGCTGTTTTTT.

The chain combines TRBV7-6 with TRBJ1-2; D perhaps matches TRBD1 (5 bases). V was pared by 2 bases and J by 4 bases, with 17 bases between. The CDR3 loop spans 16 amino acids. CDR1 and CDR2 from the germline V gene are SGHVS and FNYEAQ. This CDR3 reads CASSLTSLDRSYGYTF. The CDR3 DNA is TGTGCCAGCAGCTTAACCTCCCTTGACAGATCCTATGGCTACACCTTC.

The CDR3 sequence is CASGGGILSTDTQYF. DNA for the CDR3: TGTGCCAGCGGGGGCGGAATCCTTAGCACAGATACGCAGTATTTT. The chain recombines TRBV7-9 with TRBJ2-3; a possible D gene is TRBD1 (6 bases). This CDR3 has 15 residues. CDR1 SEHNR and CDR2 FQNEAQ come from the germline V gene (reference sequence). Trimming removed 8 bases from V and 0 bases from J, with 15 bases in between.

CDR3 protein: CASSLQGGYGYTF. The DNA of the CDR3 is TGTGCCAGCAGCTTACAGGGAGGCTATGGCTACACCTTC. This rearrangement joins TRBV11-2 to TRBJ1-2; D is perhaps TRBD1 (5 bases). Trimming pared 2 bases from V and 4 bases from J, leaving 8 bases between. Germline V lookup: CDR1 SGHAT, CDR2 FQNNGV. This CDR3 contains 13 residues.

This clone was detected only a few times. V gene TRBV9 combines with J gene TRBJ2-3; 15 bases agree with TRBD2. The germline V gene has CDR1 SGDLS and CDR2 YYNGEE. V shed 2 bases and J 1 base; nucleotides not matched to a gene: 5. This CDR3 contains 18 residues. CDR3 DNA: TGTGCCAGCAGCGTCCTGGGACTAGCGGGAGGAGGCACAGATACGCAGTATTTT. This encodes CASSVLGLAGGGTDTQYF.

CDR3: CASSELPGGNTEAFF. Written as DNA, the CDR3 is TGTGCCAGCTCAGAATTACCAGGGGGGAATACTGAAGCTTTCTTT. This chain joins TRBV18 and TRBJ1-1; 7 bases align to TRBD1. This CDR3 has 15 amino acids. The junction had 11 bases not matched to a gene; V was cut back by 5 bases and J by 5 bases. Germline V gene data show CDR1 as KGHSH and CDR2 as LQKENI.

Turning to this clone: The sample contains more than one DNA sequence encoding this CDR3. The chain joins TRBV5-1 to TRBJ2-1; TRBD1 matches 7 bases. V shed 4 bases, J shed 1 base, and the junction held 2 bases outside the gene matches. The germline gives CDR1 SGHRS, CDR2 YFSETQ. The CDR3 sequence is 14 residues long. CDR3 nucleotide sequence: TGCGCCAGCAGCGGACAGGTTTCCTACAATGAGCAGTTCTTC. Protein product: CASSGQVSYNEQFF.

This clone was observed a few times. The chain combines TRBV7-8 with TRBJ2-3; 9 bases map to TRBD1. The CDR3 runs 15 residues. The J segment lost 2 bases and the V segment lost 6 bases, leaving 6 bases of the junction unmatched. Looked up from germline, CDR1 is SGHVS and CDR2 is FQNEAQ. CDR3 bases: TGTGCCAGCAGGAGAGGGACAGGGCCCACAGATACGCAGTATTTT. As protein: CASRRGTGPTDTQYF.

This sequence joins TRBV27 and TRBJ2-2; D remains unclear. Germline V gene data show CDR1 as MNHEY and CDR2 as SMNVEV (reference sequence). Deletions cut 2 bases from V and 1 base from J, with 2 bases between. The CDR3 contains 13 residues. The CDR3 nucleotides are TGTGCCAGCAGTTTACTGAACACCGGGGAGCTGTTTTTT. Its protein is CASSLLNTGELFF.

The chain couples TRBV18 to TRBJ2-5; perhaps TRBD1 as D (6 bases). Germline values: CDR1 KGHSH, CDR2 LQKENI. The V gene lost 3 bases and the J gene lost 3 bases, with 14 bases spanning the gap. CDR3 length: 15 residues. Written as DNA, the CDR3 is TGTGCCAGCTCACCGTTGGTCCCAGGGGAAGAGACCCAGTACTTC. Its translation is CASSPLVPGEETQYF.

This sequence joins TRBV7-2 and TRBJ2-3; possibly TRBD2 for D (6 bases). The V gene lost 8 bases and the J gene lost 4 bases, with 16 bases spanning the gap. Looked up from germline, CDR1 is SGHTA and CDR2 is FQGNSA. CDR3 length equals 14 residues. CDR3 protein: CASGRRGLADTQYF. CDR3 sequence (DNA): TGTGCCAGCGGGCGGAGGGGCCTCGCAGATACGCAGTATTTT.

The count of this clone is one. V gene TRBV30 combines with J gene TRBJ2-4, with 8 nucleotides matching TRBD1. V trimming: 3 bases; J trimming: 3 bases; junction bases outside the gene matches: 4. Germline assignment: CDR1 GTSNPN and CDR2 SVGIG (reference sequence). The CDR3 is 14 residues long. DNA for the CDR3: TGTGCCTGGAGCACAGGGGGAGGCAAAAACATTCAGTACTTC. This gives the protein CAWSTGGGKNIQYF.

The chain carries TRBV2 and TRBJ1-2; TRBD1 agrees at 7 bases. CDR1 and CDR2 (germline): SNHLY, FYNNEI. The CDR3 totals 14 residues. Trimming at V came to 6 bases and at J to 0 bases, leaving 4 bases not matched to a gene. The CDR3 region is CASSEDRSNYGYTF. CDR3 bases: TGTGCCAGCAGCGAGGACAGGTCTAACTATGGCTACACCTTC.

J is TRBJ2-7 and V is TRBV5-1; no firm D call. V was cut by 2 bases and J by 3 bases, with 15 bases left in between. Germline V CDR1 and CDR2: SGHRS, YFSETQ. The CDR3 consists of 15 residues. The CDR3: CASSLIAPGSYEQYF. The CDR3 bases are TGCGCCAGCAGCTTAATTGCGCCCGGAAGCTACGAGCAGTACTTC.